Sequencing of this T cell receptor (beta chain) was carried out in a study of beta chain features in type 1 diabetes. This clone was seen a handful of times. As yet, its antigen is unknown. Expressed TCRB transcripts got sequenced, as all isolated RNA was reverse transcribed. Method: immunoSEQ multiplex PCR; TCRdb's copy keeps in-frame clones and lacks some. Seen here are about 200,000 clones, 9.5% to 13% observed once, and the top ten hold 1% to 1.5%. A single heparinised draw of about 100 mL on average was taken per donor. Sorting of CD4+ naive, central memory, regulatory and stem cell-like memory cells was performed via CD45RO/CCR7/CD25/CD127/CD95/CD27. Study observations and caveats: Among patients, naive, central memory and Treg TCRB repertoires appeared more similar than among healthy donors. Among type 1 diabetes patients, VDJ junctions had fewer insertions and more deletions.

Germline CDR1 and CDR2: MNHEY and SVGAGI. The CDR3 extends over 14 amino acids. The J segment lost 5 bases and the V segment lost 4 bases, leaving 3 bases of the junction unmatched. Specimen: central memory CD4+ T cells from blood. The rearrangement uses TRBV6-5 and TRBJ2-1; 9 bases line up with TRBD2. The sequence was obtained from a man between 18 and 29 years old in good health. CDR3 region: CASSSGLADNEQFF. CDR3 DNA sequence: TGTGCCAGCAGTTCGGGACTAGCTGACAATGAGCAGTTCTTC.